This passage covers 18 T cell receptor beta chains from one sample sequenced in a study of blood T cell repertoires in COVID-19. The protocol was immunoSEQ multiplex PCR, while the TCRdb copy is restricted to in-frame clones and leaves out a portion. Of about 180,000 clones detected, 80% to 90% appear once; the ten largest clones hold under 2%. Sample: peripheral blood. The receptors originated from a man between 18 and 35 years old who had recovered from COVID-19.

The CDR3 DNA sequence: TGTGCCAGCAGCTTAGCTGACAGCGGGAGGGCCGGGGAGCTGTTTTTT. Translating gives CASSLADSGRAGELFF. V usage is TRBV11-2 and J usage is TRBJ2-2, with 10 bases that match TRBD2. From germline, CDR1 is SGHAT and CDR2 FQNNGV. V shed 1 base, J shed 6 bases, and the junction held 5 bases outside the gene matches. The CDR3 is 16 residues long.

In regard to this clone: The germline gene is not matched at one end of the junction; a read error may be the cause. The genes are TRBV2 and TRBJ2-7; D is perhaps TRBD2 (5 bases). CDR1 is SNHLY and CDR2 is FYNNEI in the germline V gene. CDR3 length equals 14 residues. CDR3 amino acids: CASSVSRVSFEQYF. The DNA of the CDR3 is TGTGCCAGCAGTGTATCGAGGGTTTCCTTCGAGCAGTACTTC.

The chain's CDR3 is CASSLAGSGNQPQHF. CDR3 nucleotide sequence: TGTGCCAGCAGTTTGGCGGGAAGCGGCAATCAGCCCCAGCATTTT. The V and J genes are TRBV27 and TRBJ1-5; no clear D. CDR3 length: 15 amino acids. V gave up 3 bases and J gave up 2 bases, with 11 bases separating them. Germline assignment: CDR1 MNHEY and CDR2 SMNVEV (reference sequence).

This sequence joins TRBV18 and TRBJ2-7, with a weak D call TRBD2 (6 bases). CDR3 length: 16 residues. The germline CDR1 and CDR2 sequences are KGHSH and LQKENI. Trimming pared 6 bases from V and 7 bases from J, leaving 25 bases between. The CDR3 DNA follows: TGTGCCAGCTCTCCCATCCCGGGACTGGGTGCTGGGGAGCAGTACTTC. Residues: CASSPIPGLGAGEQYF.

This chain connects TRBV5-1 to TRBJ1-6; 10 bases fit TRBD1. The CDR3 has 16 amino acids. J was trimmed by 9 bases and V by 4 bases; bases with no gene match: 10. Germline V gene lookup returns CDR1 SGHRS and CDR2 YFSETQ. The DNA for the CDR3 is TGCGCCAGCAGCCAAGGGATGGGACAGGGGCCTTCACCCCTCCACTTT. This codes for CASSQGMGQGPSPLHF.

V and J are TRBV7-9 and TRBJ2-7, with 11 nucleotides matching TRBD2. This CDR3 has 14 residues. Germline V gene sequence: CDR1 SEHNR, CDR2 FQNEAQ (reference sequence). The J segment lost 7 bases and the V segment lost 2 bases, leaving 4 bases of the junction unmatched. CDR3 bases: TGTGCCAGCAGCTTAACTAGCGGGAGCGAAGAGCAGTACTTC. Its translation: CASSLTSGSEEQYF.

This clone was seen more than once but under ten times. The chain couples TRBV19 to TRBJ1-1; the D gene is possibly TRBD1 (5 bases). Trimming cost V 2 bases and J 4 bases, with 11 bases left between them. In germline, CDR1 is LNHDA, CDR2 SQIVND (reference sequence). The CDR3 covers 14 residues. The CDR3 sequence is CASSIRGSPTEAFF. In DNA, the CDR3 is TGTGCCAGTAGTATAAGGGGAAGCCCCACTGAAGCTTTCTTT. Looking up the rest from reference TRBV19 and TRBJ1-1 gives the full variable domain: DGGITQSPKYLFRKEGQNVTLSCEQNLNHDAMYWYRQDPGQGLRLIYYSQIVNDFQKGDIAEGYSVSREKKESFPLTVTSAQKNPTAFYLCASSIRGSPTEAFFGQGTRLTVV.

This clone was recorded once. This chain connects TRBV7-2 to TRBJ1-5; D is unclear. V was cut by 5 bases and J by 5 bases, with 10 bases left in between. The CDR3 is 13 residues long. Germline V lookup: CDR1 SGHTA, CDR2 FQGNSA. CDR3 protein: CASSRDTYQPQHF. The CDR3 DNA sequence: TGTGCCAGCAGCCGAGACACCTATCAGCCCCAGCATTTT.

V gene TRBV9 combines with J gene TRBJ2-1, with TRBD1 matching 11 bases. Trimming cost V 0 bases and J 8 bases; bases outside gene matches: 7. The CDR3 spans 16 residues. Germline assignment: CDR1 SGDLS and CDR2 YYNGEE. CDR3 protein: CASSVGLDRGQDEQFF. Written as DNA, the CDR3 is TGTGCCAGCAGCGTAGGGTTGGACAGGGGGCAGGATGAGCAGTTCTTC.

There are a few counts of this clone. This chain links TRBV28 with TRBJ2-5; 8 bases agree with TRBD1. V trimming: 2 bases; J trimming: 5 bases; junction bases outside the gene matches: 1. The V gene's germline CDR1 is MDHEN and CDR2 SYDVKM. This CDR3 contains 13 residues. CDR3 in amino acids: CASSLQGAETQYF. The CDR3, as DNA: TGTGCCAGCAGTTTACAGGGGGCGGAGACCCAGTACTTC.

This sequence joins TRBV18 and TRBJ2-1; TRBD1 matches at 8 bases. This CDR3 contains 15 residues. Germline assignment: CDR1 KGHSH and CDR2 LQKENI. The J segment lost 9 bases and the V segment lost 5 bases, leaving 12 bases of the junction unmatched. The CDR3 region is CASSESQGAGGEQFF. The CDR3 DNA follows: TGTGCCAGCTCAGAATCGCAGGGGGCAGGTGGTGAGCAGTTCTTC.

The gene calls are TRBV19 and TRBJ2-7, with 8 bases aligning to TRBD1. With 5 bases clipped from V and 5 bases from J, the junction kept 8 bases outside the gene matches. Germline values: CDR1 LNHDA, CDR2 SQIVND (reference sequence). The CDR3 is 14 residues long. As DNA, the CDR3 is TGTGCCAGTAGTCCCCGGACAGGGACCCACGAGCAGTACTTC. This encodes CASSPRTGTHEQYF.

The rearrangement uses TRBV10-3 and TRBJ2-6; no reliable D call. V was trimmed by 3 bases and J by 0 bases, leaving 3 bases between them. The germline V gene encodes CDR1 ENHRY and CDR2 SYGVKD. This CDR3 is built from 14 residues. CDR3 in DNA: TGTGCCATCAGTGACAGCTCTGGGGCCAACGTCCTGACTTTC. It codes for CAISDSSGANVLTF.

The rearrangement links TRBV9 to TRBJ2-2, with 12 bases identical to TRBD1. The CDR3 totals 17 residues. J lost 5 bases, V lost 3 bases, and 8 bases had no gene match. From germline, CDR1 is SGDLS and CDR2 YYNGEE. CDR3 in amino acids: CASSASGTGGATGELFF. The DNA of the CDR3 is TGTGCCAGCAGCGCATCCGGGACAGGGGGCGCAACCGGGGAGCTGTTTTTT. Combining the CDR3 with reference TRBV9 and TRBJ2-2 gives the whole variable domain DSGVTQTPKHLITATGQRVTLRCSPRSGDLSVYWYQQSLDQGLQFLIQYYNGEERAKGNILERFSAQQFPDLHSELNLSSLELGDSALYFCASSASGTGGATGELFFGEGSRLTVL.

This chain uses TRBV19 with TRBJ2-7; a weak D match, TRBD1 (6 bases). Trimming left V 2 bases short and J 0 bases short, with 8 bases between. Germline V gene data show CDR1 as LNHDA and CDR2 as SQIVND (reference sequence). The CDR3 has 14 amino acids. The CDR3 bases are TGTGCCAGTAGTATACAGGGGAGCTCCTACGAGCAGTACTTC. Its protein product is CASSIQGSSYEQYF.

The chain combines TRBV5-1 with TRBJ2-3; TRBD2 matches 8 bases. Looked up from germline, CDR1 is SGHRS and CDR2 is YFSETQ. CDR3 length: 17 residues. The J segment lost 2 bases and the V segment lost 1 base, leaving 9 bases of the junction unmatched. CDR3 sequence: CASSLRLSGGPTDTQYF. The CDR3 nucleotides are TGCGCCAGCAGCTTGCGCCTGTCGGGAGGGCCCACAGATACGCAGTATTTT.

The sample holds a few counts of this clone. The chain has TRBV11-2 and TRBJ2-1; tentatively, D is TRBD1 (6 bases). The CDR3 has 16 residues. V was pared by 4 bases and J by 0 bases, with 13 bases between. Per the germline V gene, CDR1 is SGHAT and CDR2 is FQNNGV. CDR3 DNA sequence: TGTGCCAGCAGCTACCGACAGGATTTCTCCTACAATGAGCAGTTCTTC. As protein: CASSYRQDFSYNEQFF.

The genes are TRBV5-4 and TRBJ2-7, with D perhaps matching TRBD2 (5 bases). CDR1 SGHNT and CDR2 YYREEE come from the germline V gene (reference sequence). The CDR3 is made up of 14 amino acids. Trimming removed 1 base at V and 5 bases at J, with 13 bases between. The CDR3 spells CASSLLGGLNEQYF. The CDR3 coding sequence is TGTGCCAGCAGCTTGCTAGGAGGTTTAAACGAGCAGTACTTC.